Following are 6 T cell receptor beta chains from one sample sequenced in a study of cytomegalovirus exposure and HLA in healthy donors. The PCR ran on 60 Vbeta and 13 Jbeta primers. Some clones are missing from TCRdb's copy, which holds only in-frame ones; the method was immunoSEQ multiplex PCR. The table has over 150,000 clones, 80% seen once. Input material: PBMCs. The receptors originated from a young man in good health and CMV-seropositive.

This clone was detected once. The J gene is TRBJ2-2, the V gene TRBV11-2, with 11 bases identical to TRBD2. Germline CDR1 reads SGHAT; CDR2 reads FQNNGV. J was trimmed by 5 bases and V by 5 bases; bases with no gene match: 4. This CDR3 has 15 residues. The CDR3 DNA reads TGTGCCAGCAGCCCGGGACTAGCGGAAACCGGGGAGCTGTTTTTT. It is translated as CASSPGLAETGELFF.

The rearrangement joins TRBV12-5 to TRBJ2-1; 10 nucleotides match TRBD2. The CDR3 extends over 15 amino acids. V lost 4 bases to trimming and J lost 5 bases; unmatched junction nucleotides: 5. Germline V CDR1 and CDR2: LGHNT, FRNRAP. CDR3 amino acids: CASGWGSGRHNEQFF. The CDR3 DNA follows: TGTGCTAGTGGTTGGGGTAGCGGGAGGCACAATGAGCAGTTCTTC.

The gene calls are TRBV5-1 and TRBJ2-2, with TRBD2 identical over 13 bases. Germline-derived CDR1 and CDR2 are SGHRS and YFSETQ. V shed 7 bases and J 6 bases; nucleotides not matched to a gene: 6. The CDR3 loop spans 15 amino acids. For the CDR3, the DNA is TGCGCCAGCGAGAGGACTAGCGGGAGCGCCGGGGAGCTGTTTTTT. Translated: CASERTSGSAGELFF.

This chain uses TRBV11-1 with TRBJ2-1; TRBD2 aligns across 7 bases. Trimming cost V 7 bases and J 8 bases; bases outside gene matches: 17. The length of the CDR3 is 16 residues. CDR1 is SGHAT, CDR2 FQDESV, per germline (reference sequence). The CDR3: CASTISGGAGAHEQFF. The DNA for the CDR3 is TGTGCCAGCACTATAAGCGGTGGGGCGGGAGCTCATGAGCAGTTCTTC.

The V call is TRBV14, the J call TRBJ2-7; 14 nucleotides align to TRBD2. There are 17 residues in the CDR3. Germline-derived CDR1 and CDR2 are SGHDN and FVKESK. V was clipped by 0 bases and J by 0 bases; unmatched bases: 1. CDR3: CASSQEGLAGDSYEQYF. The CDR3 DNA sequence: TGTGCCAGCAGCCAAGAGGGACTAGCGGGAGACTCCTACGAGCAGTACTTC.

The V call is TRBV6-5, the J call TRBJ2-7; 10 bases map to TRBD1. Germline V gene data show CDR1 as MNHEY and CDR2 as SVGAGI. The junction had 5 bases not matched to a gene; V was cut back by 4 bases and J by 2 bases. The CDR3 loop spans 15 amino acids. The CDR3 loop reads CASSSRDRGPYEQYF. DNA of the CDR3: TGTGCCAGCAGTTCTCGGGACAGGGGACCCTACGAGCAGTACTTC.